This entry lists 25 T cell receptor beta chains sequenced from one sample in a study of CD8 T cells in Susac syndrome. Random hexamers were used to reverse transcribe an amount of about 0.45 to 1 ug RNA. TCRdb ran MiXCR on the immunoSEQ multiplex PCR reads and lists one entry per CDR3 protein. This table has around 110,000 distinct CDR3 sequences, over 90% appearing once. The sequencing input was CD8+ T cells from PBMCs. The receptors shown here come from a human donor with Susac syndrome.

The chain recombines TRBV12-3 or TRBV12-4 with TRBJ2-5, with D unclear. The ends were cut back, 7 bases at V and 4 bases at J, with 10 bases in the middle. This CDR3 is built from 12 residues. The CDR3 DNA reads as TGTGCCAGCACCACAAGGGTAGAGACCCAGTACTTC. The encoded protein is CASTTRVETQYF.

The chain couples TRBV12-3 or TRBV12-4 to TRBJ1-6; D is possibly TRBD1 (6 bases). Trimming cost V 6 bases and J 14 bases, with 20 bases left between them. The CDR3 contains 14 residues. CDR3 DNA sequence: TGTGCCAGCAGCCCGACAGGCCCCTCAGGGACCCTCCACTTT. The encoded protein is CASSPTGPSGTLHF.

The chain recombines TRBV12-3 or TRBV12-4 with TRBJ2-3; tentatively, D is TRBD1 (6 bases). Trimming shortened V by 6 bases and J by 8 bases, and 12 bases separated the two germline ends. The CDR3 has 12 residues. The CDR3 here is CASSRTVSTQYF. CDR3 nucleotide sequence: TGTGCCAGCAGCCGGACAGTTTCTACGCAGTATTTT.

The V gene is TRBV4-3, the J gene TRBJ2-1, with 10 bases identical to TRBD2. The CDR3 is 19 amino acids. The germline gives CDR1 LGHNA, CDR2 YSLEER. V shed 4 bases, J shed 0 bases, and the junction held 12 bases outside the gene matches. The CDR3 nucleotides read TGCGCCAGCAGCCCCTCGGATAGCGGGGGGAGGAGCTCCTACAATGAGCAGTTCTTC. It codes for CASSPSDSGGRSSYNEQFF.

The rearrangement links TRBV29-1 to TRBJ2-7; D is ambiguous. The CDR3 length is 13 residues. V lost 0 bases and J lost 2, with 8 bases in between. Germline CDR1 SQVTM, CDR2 ANQGSEA. The CDR3 here is CSVEEASTYEQYF. The DNA for the CDR3 is TGCAGCGTTGAAGAGGCCAGTACCTACGAGCAGTACTTC.

This clonotype showed up just once. The chain employs TRBV27 and TRBJ2-2; TRBD2 might be the D (5 bases). There are 15 residues in the CDR3. Per the germline V gene, CDR1 is MNHEY and CDR2 is SMNVEV (reference sequence). The V gene lost 6 bases and the J gene lost 3 bases, with 14 bases spanning the gap. CDR3 DNA sequence: TGTGCCAGCAGGCTTATCCGGGGATACACCGGGGAGCTGTTTTTT. Residues: CASRLIRGYTGELFF.

This rearrangement joins TRBV3-1 to TRBJ2-7; D tentatively fits TRBD1 or TRBD2 (5 bases each). CDR3 length: 14 amino acids. Germline V gene data show CDR1 as LGHDT and CDR2 as YNNKEL (reference sequence). Trimming took off 5 bases at V and 2 bases at J, with 13 bases between the two ends. CDR3 in amino acids: CASSVRDRTYEQYF. The CDR3 DNA reads TGTGCCAGCAGCGTCCGGGACCGAACCTACGAGCAGTACTTC.

This rearrangement joins TRBV19 to TRBJ2-1, with 8 nucleotides matching TRBD1. The germline V gene has CDR1 LNHDA and CDR2 SQIVND (reference sequence). V gave up 6 bases and J gave up 4 bases; unmatched junction bases: 8. The CDR3 extends over 15 amino acids. The CDR3 DNA reads TGTGCCAGTAGGACGGACAGGGAGAAATACAATGAGCAGTTCTTC. This translates into CASRTDREKYNEQFF.

CDR3 amino acids: CASSGGTAAPQYF. As DNA, the CDR3 is TGTGCCAGCAGTGGGGGGACAGCAGCACCGCAGTATTTT. V is TRBV9 and J is TRBJ2-3; possible D gene TRBD1, 7 bases. The CDR3 totals 13 residues. Germline V lookup: CDR1 SGDLS, CDR2 YYNGEE. Trimming stripped 5 bases from V and 10 bases from J, with 17 bases between.

This chain connects TRBV7-9 to TRBJ1-2, with TRBD1 as a possible D gene (6 bases). V was cut by 1 base and J by 5 bases, with 14 bases left in between. Germline CDR1 reads SEHNR; CDR2 reads FQNEAQ (reference sequence). CDR3 length: 15 residues. Here the CDR3 reads CASSLGSGGPYGYTF. The CDR3 coding sequence is TGTGCCAGCAGCTTAGGGAGCGGGGGGCCTTATGGCTACACCTTC. Supplemented by reference TRBV7-9 and TRBJ1-2, the full variable domain reads DTGVSQNPRHKITKRGQNVTFRCDPISEHNRLYWYRQTLGQGPEFLTYFQNEAQLEKSRLLSDRFSAERPKGSFSTLEIQRTEQGDSAMYLCASSLGSGGPYGYTFGSGTRLTVV.

This clonotype was counted only a few times. This chain uses TRBV11-3 with TRBJ2-3; D is tentatively TRBD1 or TRBD2 (6 bases each). Germline values: CDR1 SGHNT, CDR2 YENEEA. V was clipped by 1 base and J by 1 base, with 9 bases between them. CDR3 length equals 15 residues. This CDR3 is CASSLGGAGTDTQYF. Written as DNA, the CDR3 is TGTGCCAGCAGCTTAGGGGGGGCCGGCACAGATACGCAGTATTTT.

The V gene is TRBV5-1, the J gene TRBJ2-7, with TRBD1 matching over 10 bases. The CDR3 is 14 residues long. Trimming at V came to 0 bases and at J to 4 bases, leaving 1 base not matched to a gene. Looked up from germline, CDR1 is SGHRS and CDR2 is YFSETQ. This CDR3 is CASSLEGQGYEQYF. In DNA form, the CDR3 reads TGCGCCAGCAGCTTGGAGGGACAGGGGTACGAGCAGTACTTC.

The V gene is TRBV20-1, the J gene TRBJ2-7; D is possibly TRBD2 (6 bases). Germline V CDR1 and CDR2: DFQATT, SNEGSKA (reference sequence). The CDR3 has 15 amino acids. V was pared by 6 bases and J by 3 bases, with 21 bases between. For the CDR3, the DNA is TGCAGTGCCCTTAACCCGGGACTGGATTTCTACGAGCAGTACTTC. Translated, it gives CSALNPGLDFYEQYF.

The chain uses TRBV29-1 and TRBJ2-7; 7 nucleotides line up with TRBD1. Germline V CDR1 and CDR2: SQVTM, ANQGSEA. With 1 base clipped from V and 2 bases from J, the junction kept 8 bases outside the gene matches. The CDR3 length is 15 residues. The CDR3 coding sequence is TGCAGCGTTGAAGGGACAGGCGATACTACCTACGAGCAGTACTTC. It yields the protein CSVEGTGDTTYEQYF.

This chain joins TRBV7-8 and TRBJ2-5; TRBD2 agrees at 7 bases. The CDR3 is 17 residues long. The germline CDR1 and CDR2 sequences are SGHVS and FQNEAQ. J was trimmed by 0 bases and V by 4 bases; bases with no gene match: 11. The CDR3 sequence: CASSSRQAGPYQETQYF. As DNA, the CDR3 is TGTGCCAGCAGCTCTAGACAAGCGGGGCCCTACCAAGAGACCCAGTACTTC.

The CDR3 reads CASSLSASGGGYNEQFF. CDR3 nucleotide sequence: TGCGCCAGCAGCTTGTCCGCTAGCGGGGGGGGTTACAATGAGCAGTTCTTC. This rearrangement joins TRBV5-1 to TRBJ2-1; 12 positions match TRBD2. There are 17 residues in the CDR3. V shed 1 base and J 4 bases; nucleotides not matched to a gene: 6. Germline V CDR1 and CDR2: SGHRS, YFSETQ.

The J gene is TRBJ2-5, the V gene TRBV29-1; 8 bases fit TRBD2. The germline V gene encodes CDR1 SQVTM and CDR2 ANQGSEA. The CDR3 spans 14 residues. The V and J ends lost 3 bases and 4 bases, in that order; junction bases with no gene match: 7. This CDR3 reads CSVDGLASGETQYF. For the CDR3, the DNA is TGCAGCGTTGACGGACTAGCCAGCGGAGAGACCCAGTACTTC.

The gene calls are TRBV12-3 or TRBV12-4 and TRBJ1-6, with 7 nucleotides matching TRBD1. The length of the CDR3 is 14 residues. The V gene end was trimmed by 4 bases and the J gene end by 6 bases; junction bases not matched to a gene: 3. The CDR3 sequence: CASSWDSLNSPLHF. The CDR3 nucleotides read TGTGCCAGCAGTTGGGACAGTCTTAATTCACCCCTCCACTTT.

The chain links TRBV4-1 to TRBJ1-5; 10 nucleotides agree with TRBD1. The CDR3 length is 16 residues. In germline, CDR1 is MGHRA, CDR2 YSYEKL. Losses at the gene ends were 3 bases for V and 6 bases for J; bases not matched to a gene: 8. The CDR3 is CASSQETGGAGQPQHF. The CDR3 DNA follows: TGCGCCAGCAGCCAGGAGACAGGGGGCGCGGGTCAGCCCCAGCATTTT.

The chain combines TRBV4-1 with TRBJ2-5; 8 bases are a match to TRBD1. V lost 4 bases to trimming and J lost 2 bases; unmatched junction nucleotides: 0. CDR1 and CDR2 from the germline V gene are MGHRA and YSYEKL. The length of the CDR3 is 13 residues. This CDR3 reads CASSRQGQETQYF. CDR3 in DNA: TGCGCCAGCAGCCGACAGGGGCAAGAGACCCAGTACTTC.

The chain combines TRBV12-3 or TRBV12-4 with TRBJ2-7; unclear D gene. This CDR3 has 17 residues. Trimming removed 5 bases at V and 4 bases at J, with 24 bases between. DNA of the CDR3: TGTGCCAGCAGTCCCCCCTCTAGGCCACCCTCAACTTACGAGCAGTACTTC. Protein product: CASSPPSRPPSTYEQYF.

The chain joins TRBV4-3 to TRBJ2-5, with a tentative D call TRBD2 (5 bases). CDR3 length equals 13 residues. With 1 base removed from V and 5 bases from J, the gap between germline ends came to 8 bases. Germline-derived CDR1 and CDR2 are LGHNA and YSLEER. The CDR3 region has the DNA TGCGCCAGCAGCCAAGTAGGAGGCGAGACCCAGTACTTC. It codes for CASSQVGGETQYF.

The chain has TRBV20-1 and TRBJ1-3, with D hard to call. The CDR3 contains 13 residues. Germline lookup yields CDR1 DFQATT and CDR2 SNEGSKA (reference sequence). The ends were cut back, 5 bases at V and 2 bases at J, with 10 bases in the middle. The CDR3 here is CSAAFLAGNTIYF. CDR3 bases: TGCAGTGCTGCCTTCCTAGCTGGAAACACCATATATTTT.

The chain joins TRBV29-1 to TRBJ2-4; D is uncertain. The CDR3 contains 12 residues. V was pared by 3 bases and J by 2 bases, with 5 bases between. CDR1 is SQVTM and CDR2 is ANQGSEA in the germline V gene. The CDR3 nucleotides read TGCAGCGTTGAGGGGTCCAAAAACATTCAGTACTTC. This codes for CSVEGSKNIQYF.

J is TRBJ2-3 and V is TRBV7-9; D ambiguous. Per germline, CDR1 SEHNR and CDR2 FQNEAQ (reference sequence). V dropped 0 bases and J dropped 1 base, with 5 bases sitting between them. The CDR3 consists of 14 residues. The CDR3 sequence: CASSLAFGTDTQYF. The CDR3 nucleotides read TGTGCCAGCAGCTTAGCTTTCGGCACAGATACGCAGTATTTT.